This T cell receptor beta chain was captured in a study of Ad26.COV2.S vaccination and SARS-CoV-2 variants. Study context: As a participant in COV1001, the donor was in the Ad26.COV2.S trial arm.

Data came from immunoSEQ multiplex PCR; TCRdb stores just in-frame clones and leaves some out. Among more than 300,000 clones listed, 86% were seen once. The study's findings and limits: It was vaccine recipients, not placebo recipients, who had the higher spike-specific TCR breadth.

Treatment here: roughly 19 received Ad26.COV2.S at low or high dose, single or two shots; 5 received placebo; per-sample allocation not given. It was on day 63 after the first vaccine or placebo injection that samples were taken. Wuhan-strain spike was delivered by a replication-incompetent Ad26 vector. On this clone: Its specificity is unknown.

This CDR3 spans 15 amino acids. The junction had 6 bases not matched to a gene; V was cut back by 6 bases and J by 3 bases. Germline V CDR1 and CDR2: ENHRY, SYGVKD. The gene calls are TRBV10-3 and TRBJ2-2; 8 bases agree with TRBD2. The receptor's source is a person aged 18-60 years who received the Ad26.COV2.S COVID-19 vaccine or a placebo. The source was peripheral blood, collected in a trial of Ad26.COV2.S vaccine versus placebo. The CDR3: CAISGVAGHTGELFF. CDR3 nucleotides: TGTGCCATCAGCGGGGTAGCGGGACACACCGGGGAGCTGTTTTTT.